These T cell receptor beta chains were read from a single sample in a study of T cells after posttransplantation cyclophosphamide. Generated by immunoSEQ multiplex PCR, the TCRdb table keeps only in-frame clones and is missing some. The sample lists about 50,000 clones; around 94% were seen once. Source material: PBMCs. These receptors were obtained from a woman younger than 45 in good health and a related stem cell transplant donor. CDR3s include the opening cysteine and the closing phenylalanine or tryptophan. A D gene is named only where the DNA matches it firmly. Expanded clones are given a class, and other clones once, few, many or no size at all.

J: TRBJ2-5; D: TRBD1; size: .; V: TRBV5-1; DNA: TGCGCCAGCAGCTTGTACCCCAGGGGGCAGGAGACCCAGTACTTC; CDR3: CASSLYPRGQETQYF
J: TRBJ2-1; D: .; size: .; V: TRBV7-9; DNA: TGTGCCAGCAGCTCCTTACTGACTCCCATTACTAATGAGCAGTTCTTC; CDR3: CASSSLLTPITNEQFF
J: TRBJ2-3; D: TRBD2; size: .; V: TRBV9; DNA: TGTGCCAGCAGCGTTTTAGCGGGGGGCACAGATACGCAGTATTTT; CDR3: CASSVLAGGTDTQYF
J: TRBJ2-7; D: TRBD1; size: .; V: TRBV6-1; DNA: TGTGCCAGCAGATTAACCAGGGGGCCCTACGAGCAGTACTTC; CDR3: CASRLTRGPYEQYF
J: TRBJ1-5; D: .; size: .; V: TRBV6-5; DNA: TGTGCCAGCAGTTACTCGTCCAGTCATAGCAATCAGCCCCAGCATTTT; CDR3: CASSYSSSHSNQPQHF
J: TRBJ1-3; D: TRBD1; size: .; V: TRBV19; DNA: TGTGCCAGTACCTGGACAGGGGGCGCATATGGAAACACCATATATTTT; CDR3: CASTWTGGAYGNTIYF
J: TRBJ2-1; D: .; size: .; V: TRBV7-8; DNA: TGTGCCAGCAGGGCCTTTGGTCTTGAGCAGTTCTTC; CDR3: CASRAFGLEQFF
J: TRBJ1-1; D: .; size: .; V: TRBV6-4; DNA: TGTGCCAGCAGTGGTGGGGAGATGAACACTGAAGCTTTCTTT; CDR3: CASSGGEMNTEAFF
J: TRBJ2-4; D: .; size: once; V: TRBV19; DNA: TGTGCCAGTTCGAACCAGGGGTCCAAAAACATTCAGTACTTC; CDR3: CASSNQGSKNIQYF
J: TRBJ1-6; D: .; size: .; V: TRBV7-3; DNA: TGTGCCAGCAGCTTAGAATCAGGTGGAACTTCACCCCTCCACTTT; CDR3: CASSLESGGTSPLHF
J: TRBJ1-4; D: TRBD1; size: .; V: TRBV4-1; DNA: TGCGCCAGCAGCCAAGGGGGCAGGGGGCGGGTAACTAATGAAAAACTGTTTTTT; CDR3: CASSQGGRGRVTNEKLFF
J: TRBJ2-7; D: .; size: .; V: TRBV7-6; DNA: TGTGCCAGCAGCTTAGCAGGTGGAGGGGACGAGCAGTACTTC; CDR3: CASSLAGGGDEQYF
J: TRBJ1-2; D: .; size: .; V: TRBV5-4; DNA: TGTGCCAGCAGCTTGGATCGAGAGGATTCGGCGGATGGCTACACCTTC; CDR3: CASSLDREDSADGYTF
J: TRBJ1-2; D: TRBD1; size: .; V: TRBV19; DNA: TGTGCCAGTAGTCCCCGACAGGGTCTAGACTATGGCTACACCTTC; CDR3: CASSPRQGLDYGYTF